What follows describes a single TCR beta chain. It was with 60 Vbeta and 13 Jbeta primers that the PCR ran. Authors' processing steps: Later reanalysis found around 84 million unique TCR beta chains, some 10 million of them shared. Assay: immunoSEQ multiplex PCR; the TCRdb copy retains only in-frame clones and omits some. V, J and clone size are those of that table, while D and trimming were read from the DNA. The sample records 150,000 to 200,000 clones, about four fifths being singletons. The data belong to a study of cytomegalovirus exposure and HLA in healthy donors. Across the whole study: HLA-typed donors contributed some 77 million unique TCRs, which were held in an early data release.

Deletions cut 5 bases from V and 4 bases from J, with 8 bases between. The CDR3 covers 13 residues. CDR1 is KGHSH and CDR2 is LQKENI in the germline V gene. This TCR was sampled from a woman aged 25 to 39 in good health and CMV-seropositive. Sequenced input: PBMCs. The chain carries TRBV18 and TRBJ1-4, with D uncertain. The CDR3 DNA is TGTGCCAGCTCAAACCAGGTTAATGAAAAACTGTTTTTT. It translates to CASSNQVNEKLFF.